This T cell receptor (beta chain) is from a study of T cell changes during pregnancy in multiple sclerosis. The germline V gene encodes CDR1 LGHNA and CDR2 YSLEER. V lost 2 bases and J 0 bases, leaving 10 bases between the germline ends. This CDR3 spans 15 amino acids. Generated by immunoSEQ multiplex PCR, the TCRdb table keeps only in-frame clones and is missing some. The sample has 70,000 to 75,000 clones, more than 90% seen once. J is TRBJ1-2 and V is TRBV4-3, with D unclear. The sequences come from peripheral blood, collected in the second trimester of pregnancy. The sequence derives from a female donor in good health, enrolled as a control in a pregnancy study. The CDR3 region is CASSQTSAANYGYTF. The CDR3 DNA is TGCGCCAGCAGCCAAACCTCAGCGGCTAACTATGGCTACACCTTC.